These T cell receptor beta chains were read from a single sample in a study of preoperative IRX-2 immunotherapy in early breast cancer. This table comes from immunoSEQ multiplex PCR, and its TCRdb copy is limited to in-frame clones, with some not included. The sample records some 59,000 clones, approximately 95% being singletons. This material was collected from a patient treated with IRX-2 immunotherapy. The receptor source for this set is a human donor with breast cancer. Both conserved end residues are part of each CDR3. D genes are given only for firm matches. Size tells how often a clone was seen (once, few, many) or the class of an expanded clone, and some rows leave it out.

CDR3 DNA,CDR3 protein,D gene,clone size,V gene,J gene
TGTGCCATCAGTCCCGGCACAGATACGCAGTATTTT,CAISPGTDTQYF,.,.,TRBV10-3,TRBJ2-3
TGCGCCAGCAGCTTAAAAGAGACCCAGTACTTC,CASSLKETQYF,.,.,TRBV5-1,TRBJ2-5
TGTGCCAGCAGAGCTACATCGGATAGCAATCAGCCCCAGCATTTT,CASRATSDSNQPQHF,.,.,TRBV2,TRBJ1-5
TGTGCCATCAGTGCCCCGGACGACTCCTACGAGCAGTACTTC,CAISAPDDSYEQYF,.,.,TRBV10-3,TRBJ2-7
TGCAGCCCCCTCTGGGGAGAGACCCAGTACTTC,CSPLWGETQYF,.,.,TRBV20-1,TRBJ2-5
TGTGCCAGCAATAGCGGGGTAAACTACGAGCAGTACTTC,CASNSGVNYEQYF,TRBD2,.,TRBV2,TRBJ2-7
TGTGCCACCAGCAGAGATTTTCAGGGCAATGAGCAGTTCTTC,CATSRDFQGNEQFF,.,once,TRBV15,TRBJ2-1
TGTGCCAGCAGCTACAGAGGTAGCAATCAGCCCCAGCATTTT,CASSYRGSNQPQHF,.,.,TRBV7-2,TRBJ1-5
TGTGCCATCAGTGAGAACAGGGGGTCGGAGACCCAGTACTTC,CAISENRGSETQYF,TRBD1,once,TRBV10-3,TRBJ2-5
TGTGCCAGTCGACCCCAGGGACCGGGGGACGAGCAGTACTTC,CASRPQGPGDEQYF,.,.,TRBV19,TRBJ2-7